The clone carrying this T cell receptor beta chain occurred a few times. Its antigen is not identified. These data come from a study of shared clonotypes between healthy human individuals. Whole-study context: Donors consisted of a couple of women and three men between 18 and 49. Study-wide results and limits: In having few donors, the study represented limited genetic and exposure-history diversity.

TCRdb's table, derived via immunoSEQ multiplex PCR, lists solely in-frame clones and lacks some. The top ten hold around 12% of the sample, which has over 400,000 clones, more than 75% seen once. The V end was cut by 6 bases, the J end by 6 bases, with 9 bases between. CDR1 and CDR2 (germline): MDHEN, SYDVKM. The CDR3 extends over 13 amino acids. Donors were healthy HIV-negative adults without recent acute infections or vaccinations. Genomic DNA, for the unsorted samples, came from about 90 million PBMCs. Input material: PBMCs. The genes are TRBV28 and TRBJ1-6, with D maybe TRBD1 (5 bases). The receptor was derived from a woman aged 40 to 49 in good health. Some clones in this sample may be carry-over from other donors' samples. The CDR3 protein is CASSLDSNSPLHF. The CDR3 DNA sequence: TGTGCCAGCAGCCTCGACAGTAATTCACCCCTCCACTTT. Complete variable domain (other parts from reference TRBV28 and TRBJ1-6): DVKVTQSSRYLVKRTGEKVFLECVQDMDHENMFWYRQDPGLGLRLIYFSYDVKMKEKGDIPEGYSVSREKKERFSLILESASTNQTSMYLCASSLDSNSPLHFGNGTRLTVT.